The clone carrying this T cell receptor (beta chain) was recorded at least ten times. Its specificity is unknown. Trimming took 5 bases from V and 1 from J, leaving 17 bases between them. The CDR3 contains 16 residues. These data are taken from a study of regulatory T cells in long-lasting Graves disease. Points from the study as a whole: Sampling was limited to peripheral blood rather than thyroid tissue.

Noted time point: newly diagnosed GD, antithyroid drugs for less than 3 months. Making the TCR library involved RNA that had been extracted from PBMCs. Arm-PCR of CDR3 regions and iRepertoire HTBI primers were the basis on which TCR beta libraries were built. TCRdb processed the multiplex PCR reads anew with MiXCR; each CDR3 protein has one entry. In the table there are hundreds of thousands of distinct CDR3 sequences, less than 20% of which are singletons. This specimen was peripheral blood mononuclear cells (PBMCs), taken at new diagnosis, from a patient treated with antithyroid drugs. The sequence came from a female donor with Graves disease. The chain recombines TRBV12-3 or TRBV12-4 with TRBJ1-2; TRBD1 is a possible D gene (5 bases). DNA of the CDR3: TGTGCCAGCAGTCCCGAAGGGGTCCCCGTTAACTATGGCTACACCTTC. This sequence encodes CASSPEGVPVNYGYTF.